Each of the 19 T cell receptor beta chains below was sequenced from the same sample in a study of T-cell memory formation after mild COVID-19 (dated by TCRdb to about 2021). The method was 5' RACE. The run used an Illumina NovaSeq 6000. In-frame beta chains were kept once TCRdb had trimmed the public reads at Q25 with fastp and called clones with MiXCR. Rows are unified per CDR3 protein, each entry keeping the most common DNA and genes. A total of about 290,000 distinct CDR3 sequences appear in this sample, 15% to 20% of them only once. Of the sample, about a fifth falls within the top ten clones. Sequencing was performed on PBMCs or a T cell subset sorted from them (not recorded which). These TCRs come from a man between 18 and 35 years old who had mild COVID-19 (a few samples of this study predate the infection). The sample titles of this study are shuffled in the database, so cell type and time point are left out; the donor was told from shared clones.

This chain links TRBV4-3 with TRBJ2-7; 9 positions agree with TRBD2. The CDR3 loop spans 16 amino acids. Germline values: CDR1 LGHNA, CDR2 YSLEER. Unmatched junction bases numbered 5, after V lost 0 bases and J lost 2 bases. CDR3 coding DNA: TGCGCCAGCAGCCAAGATATAGCGGGGGTTCCCTACGAGCAGTACTTC. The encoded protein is CASSQDIAGVPYEQYF.

The chain's CDR3 is CASKQQVYNEQFF. The CDR3 DNA follows: TGTGCCAGCAAACAACAGGTTTACAATGAGCAGTTCTTC. The rearrangement links TRBV12-3 or TRBV12-4 to TRBJ2-1, with D possibly matching TRBD1 (5 bases). V was cut by 7 bases and J by 4 bases, with 11 bases left in between. This CDR3 region has 13 residues.

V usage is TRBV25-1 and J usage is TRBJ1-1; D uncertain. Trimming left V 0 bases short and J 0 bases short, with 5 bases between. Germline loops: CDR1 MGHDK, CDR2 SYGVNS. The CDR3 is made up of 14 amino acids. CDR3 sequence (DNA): TGTGCCAGCAGTGAATACGGGATGAACACTGAAGCTTTCTTT. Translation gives CASSEYGMNTEAFF.

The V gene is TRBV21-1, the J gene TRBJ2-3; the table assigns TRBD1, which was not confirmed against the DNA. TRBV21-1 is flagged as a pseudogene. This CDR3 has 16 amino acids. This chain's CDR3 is CASSKAGVQIADTQYF. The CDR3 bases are TGTGCCAGCAGCAAAGCAGGGGTACAGATCGCAGATACGCAGTATTTT.

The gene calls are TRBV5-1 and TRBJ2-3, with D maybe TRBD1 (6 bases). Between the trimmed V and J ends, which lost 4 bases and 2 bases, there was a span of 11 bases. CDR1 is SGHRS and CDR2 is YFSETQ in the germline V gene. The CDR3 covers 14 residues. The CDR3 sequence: CASSEGHNTDTQYF. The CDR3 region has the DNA TGCGCCAGCAGCGAGGGACACAACACAGATACGCAGTATTTT.

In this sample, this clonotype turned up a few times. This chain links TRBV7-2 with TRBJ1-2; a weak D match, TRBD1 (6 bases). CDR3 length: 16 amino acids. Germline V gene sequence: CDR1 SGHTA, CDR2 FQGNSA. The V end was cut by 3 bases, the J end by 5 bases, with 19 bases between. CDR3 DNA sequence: TGTGCCAGCAGCTTTACTCTGGGGGCCGCAAGTTATGGCTACACCTTC. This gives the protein CASSFTLGAASYGYTF.

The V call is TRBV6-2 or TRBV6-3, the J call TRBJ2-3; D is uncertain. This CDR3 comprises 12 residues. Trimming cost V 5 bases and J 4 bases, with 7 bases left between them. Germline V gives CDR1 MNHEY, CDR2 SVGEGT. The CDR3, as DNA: TGTGCCAGCAGTCGACGGTCAGATACGCAGTATTTT. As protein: CASSRRSDTQYF.

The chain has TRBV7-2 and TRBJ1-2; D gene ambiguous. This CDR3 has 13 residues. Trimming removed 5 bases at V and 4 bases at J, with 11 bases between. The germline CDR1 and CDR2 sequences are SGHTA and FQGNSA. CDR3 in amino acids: CASSADGFYGYTF. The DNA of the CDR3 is TGTGCCAGCAGCGCGGACGGATTCTATGGCTACACCTTC.

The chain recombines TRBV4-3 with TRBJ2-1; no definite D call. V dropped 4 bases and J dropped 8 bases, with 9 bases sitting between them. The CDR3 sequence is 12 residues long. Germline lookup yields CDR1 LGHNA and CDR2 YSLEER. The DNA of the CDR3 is TGCGCCAGCAGCCCACCATCAGATGAGCAGTTCTTC. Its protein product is CASSPPSDEQFF.

The CDR3 protein is CASSYSKGANIQYF. The CDR3 bases are TGTGCCAGCAGTTACTCTAAGGGGGCAAACATTCAGTACTTC. The V call is TRBV6-2 or TRBV6-3, the J call TRBJ2-4; TRBD1 agrees at 7 bases. The germline V gene has CDR1 MNHEY and CDR2 SVGEGT. The V segment lost 0 bases and the J segment 6 bases; nucleotides outside the gene matches: 2. The CDR3 has 14 residues.

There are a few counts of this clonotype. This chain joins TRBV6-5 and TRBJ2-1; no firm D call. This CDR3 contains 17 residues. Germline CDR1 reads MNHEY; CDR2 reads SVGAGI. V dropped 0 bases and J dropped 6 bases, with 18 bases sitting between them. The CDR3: CASSYSSLGIDSNEQFF. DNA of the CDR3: TGTGCCAGCAGTTACTCGAGTTTGGGGATAGATAGCAATGAGCAGTTCTTC.

The CDR3 is CATSDPGQGKDGYTF. The CDR3 DNA reads TGTGCCACCAGTGATCCCGGACAGGGGAAGGATGGCTACACCTTC. The chain carries TRBV24-1 and TRBJ1-2; TRBD1 matches 9 bases. The CDR3 runs 15 residues. V gave up 3 bases and J gave up 6 bases; unmatched junction bases: 7. The germline V gene encodes CDR1 KGHDR and CDR2 SFDVKD.

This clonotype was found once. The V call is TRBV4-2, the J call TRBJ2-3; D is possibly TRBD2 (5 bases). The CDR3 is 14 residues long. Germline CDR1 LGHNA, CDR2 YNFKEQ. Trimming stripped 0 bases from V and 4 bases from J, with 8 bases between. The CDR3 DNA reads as TGTGCCAGCAGCCAAGATCCGGACTCAGATACGCAGTATTTT. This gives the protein CASSQDPDSDTQYF.

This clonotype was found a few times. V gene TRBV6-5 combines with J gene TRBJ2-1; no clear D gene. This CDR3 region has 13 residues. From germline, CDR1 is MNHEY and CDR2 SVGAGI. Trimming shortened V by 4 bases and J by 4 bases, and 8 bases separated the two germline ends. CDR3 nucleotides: TGTGCCAGCAGTTCTCGTATTTACAATGAGCAGTTCTTC. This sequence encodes CASSSRIYNEQFF.

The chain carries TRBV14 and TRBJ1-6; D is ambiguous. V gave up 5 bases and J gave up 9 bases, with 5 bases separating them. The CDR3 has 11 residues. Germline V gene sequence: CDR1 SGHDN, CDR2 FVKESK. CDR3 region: CASSSTSPLHF. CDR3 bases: TGTGCCAGCAGCTCCACTTCACCCCTCCACTTT.

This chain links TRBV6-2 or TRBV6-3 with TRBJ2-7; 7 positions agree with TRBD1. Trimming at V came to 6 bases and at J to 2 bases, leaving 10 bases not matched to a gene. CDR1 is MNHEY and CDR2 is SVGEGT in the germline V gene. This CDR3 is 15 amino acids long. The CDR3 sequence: CASRNRGMGPYEQYV. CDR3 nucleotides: TGTGCCAGCAGAAACAGGGGAATGGGCCCCTACGAGCAGTACGTC.

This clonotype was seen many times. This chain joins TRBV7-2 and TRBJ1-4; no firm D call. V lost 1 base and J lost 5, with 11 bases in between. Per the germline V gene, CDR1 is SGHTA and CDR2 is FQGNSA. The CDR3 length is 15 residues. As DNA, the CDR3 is TGTGCCAGCAGCTTAGTACACGGAATGAATGAAAAACTGTTTTTT. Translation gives CASSLVHGMNEKLFF.

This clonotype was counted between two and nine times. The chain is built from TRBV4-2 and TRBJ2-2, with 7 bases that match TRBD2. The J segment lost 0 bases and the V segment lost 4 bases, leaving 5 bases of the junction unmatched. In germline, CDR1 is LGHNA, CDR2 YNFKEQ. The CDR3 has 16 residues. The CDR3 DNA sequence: TGTGCCAGCAGCCCCGGGGGAGGGTCGAACACCGGGGAGCTGTTTTTT. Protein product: CASSPGGGSNTGELFF.

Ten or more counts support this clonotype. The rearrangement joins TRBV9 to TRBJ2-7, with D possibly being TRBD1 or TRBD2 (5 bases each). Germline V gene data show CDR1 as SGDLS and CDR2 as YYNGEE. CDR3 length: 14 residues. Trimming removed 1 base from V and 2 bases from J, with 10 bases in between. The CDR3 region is CASSVRDGTYEQYF. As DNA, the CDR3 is TGTGCCAGCAGCGTACGGGACGGGACCTACGAGCAGTACTTC.